Listed here are 25 T cell receptor beta chains from one sample, sequenced in a study of blood T cell repertoires in COVID-19 (dated by TCRdb to between 2020 and 2021). Libraries came from the immunoSEQ multiplex PCR assay. In its TCRdb copy, this immuneACCESS table keeps in-frame sequences only and misses some clones. Where compared with another copy, unresolved V genes explain less than half of these, and the others have no known cause. The sample table holds about 200,000 clones, of which around 80% were seen once. Roughly 30% of the sample rests with the top ten. Material for sequencing was peripheral blood. These receptors all stem from a middle-aged man with acute or convalescent COVID-19.

J is TRBJ2-1 and V is TRBV9, with D perhaps matching TRBD2 (6 bases). In germline, CDR1 is SGDLS, CDR2 YYNGEE. Trimming took off 2 bases at V and 4 bases at J, with 10 bases between the two ends. This CDR3 contains 14 residues. Here the CDR3 reads CASSVRDSYNEQFF. The CDR3 nucleotides are TGTGCCAGCAGCGTCCGGGACTCATACAATGAGCAGTTCTTC.

The chain has TRBV10-1 and TRBJ2-5; weak D call: TRBD2 (5 bases). Trimming stripped 0 bases from V and 5 bases from J, with 13 bases between. Germline loops: CDR1 WNHNN, CDR2 SYGVQD (reference sequence). The CDR3 has 15 amino acids. CDR3 coding DNA: TGCGCCAGCAGTGAGTCCAAGACTGGGGAGGAGACCCAGTACTTC. Translated, it gives CASSESKTGEETQYF.

The chain carries TRBV7-8 and TRBJ1-6; no definite D call. The V and J ends lost 1 base and 9 bases respectively, with 13 bases between them. This CDR3 has 15 residues. Per germline, CDR1 SGHVS and CDR2 FQNEAQ. CDR3 sequence (DNA): TGTGCCAGCAGCTTAGGTCTGGACTTTCGTTCACCCCTCCACTTT. Translating it yields CASSLGLDFRSPLHF.

The chain couples TRBV7-2 to TRBJ2-5; D may be TRBD1 (6 bases). The CDR3 sequence is 13 residues long. V lost 5 bases to trimming and J lost 4 bases, with 11 bases between them. The germline V gene encodes CDR1 SGHTA and CDR2 FQGNSA. CDR3 in amino acids: CASSQDRLETQYF. Here the CDR3 DNA reads TGTGCCAGCAGCCAAGACAGGCTAGAGACCCAGTACTTC.

The rearrangement links TRBV24-1 to TRBJ1-5, with D tentatively TRBD1 (6 bases). CDR3 length equals 15 residues. Germline V gene data show CDR1 as KGHDR and CDR2 as SFDVKD. Trimming removed 4 bases at V and 6 bases at J, with 15 bases between. The CDR3 region is CATSEPPGVGQPQHF. The CDR3 nucleotides read TGTGCCACCAGTGAACCCCCAGGGGTAGGTCAGCCCCAGCATTTT.

This clone was seen more than once but under ten times. The chain combines TRBV6-5 with TRBJ2-7, with 8 bases that match TRBD1. CDR1 is MNHEY, CDR2 SVGAGI, per germline. The CDR3 is 14 residues long. Trimming took 5 bases from V and 5 from J; bases not matched to a gene: 8. The CDR3, as DNA: TGTGCCAGCAGTCCCACAGGGGGTAGACACGAGCAGTACTTC. Encoded protein: CASSPTGGRHEQYF.

The chain employs TRBV30 and TRBJ2-1; the match to TRBD2 covers 11 bases. CDR1 and CDR2 (germline): GTSNPN, SVGIG (reference sequence). Trimming at V came to 5 bases and at J to 16 bases, leaving 7 bases not matched to a gene. This CDR3 region has 11 residues. The CDR3 DNA sequence: TGTGCCTGGGGCACTAGCGGGAGTGGTTTCTTC. Translated: CAWGTSGSGFF.

This clone was detected a few times. This rearrangement joins TRBV19 to TRBJ1-3; 7 bases agree with TRBD1. Trimming took 5 bases from V and 0 from J; bases not matched to a gene: 10. This CDR3 comprises 17 residues. Germline values: CDR1 LNHDA, CDR2 SQIVND (reference sequence). The CDR3 nucleotides are TGTGCCAGTAGTGTCTATCGGGACAGCGACTCTGGAAACACCATATATTTT. Protein product: CASSVYRDSDSGNTIYF.

V is TRBV5-5 and J is TRBJ1-5; D is unclear. The length of the CDR3 is 15 residues. CDR1 is SGHKS and CDR2 is YYEKEE in the germline V gene (reference sequence). V was shortened by 3 bases and J by 0 bases, with 10 bases between the two germline ends. DNA for the CDR3: TGTGCCAGCAGCTCCGTCGGGGATAGCAATCAGCCCCAGCATTTT. Residues: CASSSVGDSNQPQHF.

The chain is built from TRBV6-5 and TRBJ2-7; tentative D call: TRBD2 (7 bases). The CDR3 length is 15 residues. Trimming removed 6 bases at V and 3 bases at J, with 18 bases between. Looked up from germline, CDR1 is MNHEY and CDR2 is SVGAGI. Written as DNA, the CDR3 is TGTGCCAGCAGCTTTGGCCGGGGGGCTAACTACGAGCAGTACTTC. It codes for CASSFGRGANYEQYF.

This sequence joins TRBV27 and TRBJ2-2; D is unresolved. CDR1 and CDR2 (germline): MNHEY, SMNVEV (reference sequence). Trimming cost V 4 bases and J 0 bases, with 9 bases left between them. CDR3 length: 15 residues. In DNA form, the CDR3 reads TGTGCCAGCAGTTCCCGACTCGCGAACACCGGGGAGCTGTTTTTT. It encodes CASSSRLANTGELFF.

This clone was observed a handful of times. The CDR3 region is CATSRVRGVTGLDEQYF. The CDR3 DNA follows: TGTGCCACCAGCAGAGTTAGGGGGGTGACAGGGCTCGACGAGCAGTACTTC. This chain links TRBV15 with TRBJ2-7, with D maybe TRBD1 (7 bases). The CDR3 extends over 17 amino acids. Trimming stripped 1 base from V and 5 bases from J, with 21 bases between. In germline, CDR1 is LNHNV, CDR2 YYDKDF (reference sequence).

The CDR3 DNA reads TGTGCCAGCAGTGAGCGGACAGGGAAGAACACTGAAGCTTTCTTT. Encoded protein: CASSERTGKNTEAFF. The chain employs TRBV27 and TRBJ1-1, with 8 bases matching TRBD1. CDR1 MNHEY and CDR2 SMNVEV come from the germline V gene (reference sequence). J lost 1 base, V lost 5 bases, and 6 bases had no gene match. There are 15 residues in the CDR3.

J is TRBJ2-1 and V is TRBV5-5; 8 bases line up with TRBD1. Germline CDR1 SGHKS, CDR2 YYEKEE (reference sequence). This CDR3 contains 16 residues. The junction had 11 bases not matched to a gene; V was cut back by 4 bases and J by 5 bases. The DNA of the CDR3 is TGTGCCAGCAGCGGAGGGACGGGACAGGTCGACAATGAGCAGTTCTTC. This encodes CASSGGTGQVDNEQFF.

This clone occurred a few times. The rearrangement links TRBV19 to TRBJ1-5; D perhaps matches TRBD1 (6 bases). Trimming stripped 5 bases from V and 3 bases from J, with 14 bases between. Per the germline V gene, CDR1 is LNHDA and CDR2 is SQIVND (reference sequence). The CDR3 has 15 amino acids. The DNA of the CDR3 is TGTGCCAGTAGTCCGGGAGGGGGACCCAATCAGCCCCAGCATTTT. Its protein is CASSPGGGPNQPQHF. The whole variable domain, remainder taken from reference TRBV19 and TRBJ1-5, is DGGITQSPKYLFRKEGQNVTLSCEQNLNHDAMYWYRQDPGQGLRLIYYSQIVNDFQKGDIAEGYSVSREKKESFPLTVTSAQKNPTAFYLCASSPGGGPNQPQHFGDGTRLSIL.

This rearrangement joins TRBV5-1 to TRBJ1-3, with D unclear. V lost 3 bases, J lost 2 bases, and 9 bases lay in between. CDR1 SGHRS and CDR2 YFSETQ come from the germline V gene. The CDR3 totals 14 residues. This CDR3 reads CASSYGDAGNTIYF. CDR3 in DNA: TGCGCCAGCAGCTACGGGGATGCTGGAAACACCATATATTTT.

The chain recombines TRBV5-1 with TRBJ2-1; a weak D match, TRBD2 (6 bases). The CDR3 runs to 15 residues. Germline V gene sequence: CDR1 SGHRS, CDR2 YFSETQ. The V end lost 4 bases, the J end lost 7 bases, and 18 bases lay between the germline ends. CDR3 amino acids: CASSPLRPGVNEQFF. Written as DNA, the CDR3 is TGCGCCAGCAGCCCCCTAAGGCCGGGAGTAAATGAGCAGTTCTTC.

The chain is built from TRBV19 and TRBJ1-5; D possibly corresponds to TRBD1 (6 bases). Trimming cost V 1 base and J 1 base, with 8 bases left between them. The germline CDR1 and CDR2 sequences are LNHDA and SQIVND (reference sequence). The CDR3 loop spans 15 amino acids. CDR3 protein: CASSIVRGSNQPQHF. The DNA for the CDR3 is TGTGCCAGTAGTATAGTCAGGGGAAGCAATCAGCCCCAGCATTTT.

The gene calls are TRBV28 and TRBJ1-1; D is undetermined. The CDR3 has 14 residues. CDR1 is MDHEN and CDR2 is SYDVKM in the germline V gene. Trimming pared 5 bases from V and 0 bases from J, leaving 10 bases between. This CDR3 is CASSERAVNTEAFF. The CDR3 nucleotides read TGTGCCAGCAGTGAGAGGGCCGTGAACACTGAAGCTTTCTTT.

This chain joins TRBV27 and TRBJ2-2, with 7 positions matching TRBD2. This CDR3 region has 18 residues. CDR1 and CDR2 (germline): MNHEY, SMNVEV (reference sequence). Losses at the gene ends were 4 bases for V and 6 bases for J; bases not matched to a gene: 17. CDR3 protein: CASSSYPMGRADAGELFF. The CDR3 DNA reads as TGTGCCAGCAGTTCATACCCCATGGGGAGGGCTGACGCCGGGGAGCTGTTTTTT.

The rearrangement joins TRBV4-1 to TRBJ1-1; unclear D gene. In germline, CDR1 is MGHRA, CDR2 YSYEKL. The CDR3 is 15 amino acids. The V and J ends lost 1 base and 7 bases respectively, with 16 bases between them. CDR3 loop: CASSQGDGIRDEAFF. CDR3 DNA: TGCGCCAGCAGCCAAGGGGATGGCATCCGGGATGAAGCTTTCTTT.

The chain couples TRBV3-1 (or the pseudogene TRBV3-2) to TRBJ2-5; TRBD2 might be the D (6 bases). Trimming stripped 4 bases from V and 2 bases from J, with 8 bases between. The germline V gene encodes CDR1 LGHDT and CDR2 YNNKEL (reference sequence). The CDR3 has 13 amino acids. The CDR3: CASSRGLQETQYF. The CDR3 bases are TGTGCCAGCAGCCGGGGACTTCAAGAGACCCAGTACTTC.

The CDR3 region has the DNA TGTGCCAGCAGTGAAATAAGGCAGGGGTTCGATAAGCAGTACTTC. This gives the protein CASSEIRQGFDKQYF. This rearrangement joins TRBV6-1 to TRBJ2-7; tentative D call: TRBD1 (6 bases). The CDR3 is 15 residues long. Trimming stripped 2 bases from V and 8 bases from J, with 19 bases between. Germline values: CDR1 MNHNS, CDR2 SASEGT.

The chain employs TRBV28 and TRBJ1-2; TRBD1 matches 9 bases. With 9 bases clipped from V and 6 bases from J, the junction kept 8 bases outside the gene matches. In germline, CDR1 is MDHEN, CDR2 SYDVKM. CDR3 length: 13 residues. CDR3 nucleotides: TGTGCCAGTGTACAGGGGGCGACCCATGGCTACACCTTC. This codes for CASVQGATHGYTF.

In DNA, the CDR3 is TGTGCCAGCAGTACGCCTAGCGGGATTATGAGGTACTTC. This sequence encodes CASSTPSGIMRYF. This sequence joins TRBV25-1 and TRBJ2-7, with 9 bases matching TRBD2. Germline CDR1 MGHDK, CDR2 SYGVNS. The CDR3 spans 13 residues. The junction had 11 bases not matched to a gene; V was cut back by 5 bases and J by 12 bases.